What follows describes a single T cell receptor (beta chain). The target antigen is unknown. Using immunoSEQ multiplex PCR, the repertoire was profiled, and TCRdb retains in-frame clones only, with some absent. The data hold 90,000 or so clones, with about 89% observed a single time. This specimen comes from a study of OX40 agonist ivuxolimab in advanced cancers. Study summary: Treatment of patients was with ivuxolimab, an agonistic anti-OX40 (CD134) antibody. Ivuxolimab was delivered to patients intravenously every 2 weeks at doses spanning 0.01 to 10 mg/kg. Patients treated during dose escalation were battling hepatocellular carcinoma, melanoma, renal cell or head and neck cancer.

Germline values: CDR1 LNHDA, CDR2 SQIVND (reference sequence). V lost 7 bases, J lost 4 bases, and 12 bases lay in between. This CDR3 comprises 13 residues. Notes on the study in general: Low normalized T-cell clonal expansion was additionally recorded for some nonresponders.

The chain couples TRBV19 to TRBJ2-3, with D uncertain. The sample was CD4+ or CD8+ T cells sorted from blood, taken in a trial of the OX40 agonist ivuxolimab. The sequence came from an adult with an advanced solid tumor such as melanoma, head and neck, liver or kidney cancer. The CDR3 here is CASTPAWADTQYF. CDR3 bases: TGTGCCAGTACCCCTGCCTGGGCAGATACGCAGTATTTT.